A single sample is the source of the 12 T cell receptor beta chains below, sequenced in a study of blood T cells in healthy people across ages. The second PCR ran roughly 6 to 11 cycles with a sample-barcoded 5' primer and J-beta primers. TCRdb reanalysed the 5' RACE reads using MiXCR and keeps one entry per CDR3 protein. Here the sample spans about 830,000 distinct CDR3 sequences, roughly 64% being singletons. The sample taken for sequencing was blood. The receptors derive from a man aged 25 to 40 in good health.

This clonotype was recorded a few times. The V gene is TRBV7-2, the J gene TRBJ2-5; D ambiguous. Germline CDR1 SGHTA, CDR2 FQGNSA. V lost 5 bases to trimming and J lost 7 bases, with 20 bases between them. This CDR3 region has 15 residues. CDR3 sequence reads: CASSPLFSTNRTQYF. In nucleotides, the CDR3 is TGTGCCAGCAGCCCACTATTCTCTACCAATCGGACCCAGTACTTC.

There are a few counts of this clonotype. The chain has TRBV4-2 and TRBJ2-7; 9 nucleotides line up with TRBD2. Unmatched junction bases numbered 9, after V lost 0 bases and J lost 6 bases. This CDR3 is 16 amino acids long. Germline V gene lookup returns CDR1 LGHNA and CDR2 YNFKEQ. As DNA, the CDR3 is TGTGCCAGCAGCCAAGATTCAGGGAGCGGGAGGTTCGAGCAGTACTTC. It translates to CASSQDSGSGRFEQYF.

In its sample, this clonotype was seen a few times. The chain employs TRBV7-2 and TRBJ2-3, with TRBD2 identical over 8 bases. The germline CDR1 and CDR2 sequences are SGHTA and FQGNSA. Unmatched junction bases numbered 4, after V lost 2 bases and J lost 0 bases. This CDR3 contains 16 residues. The CDR3 region is CASSLSLAASTDTQYF. Written as DNA, the CDR3 is TGTGCCAGCAGCTTATCACTAGCGGCTAGCACAGATACGCAGTATTTT.

This clonotype has a handful of counts. The V call is TRBV3-1, the J call TRBJ1-5; TRBD1 is a possible D gene (5 bases). Germline V CDR1 and CDR2: LGHDT, YNNKEL (reference sequence). V shed 1 base and J shed 2 bases, with 15 bases lying between them. The CDR3 has 17 amino acids. CDR3 region: CASSQVGGPLGNQPQHF. CDR3 DNA sequence: TGTGCCAGCAGCCAAGTCGGGGGTCCGCTAGGCAATCAGCCCCAGCATTTT.

This chain connects TRBV20-1 to TRBJ2-1; 7 bases align to TRBD2. CDR3 length: 16 amino acids. Germline-derived CDR1 and CDR2 are DFQATT and SNEGSKA (reference sequence). V trimming: 1 base; J trimming: 0 bases; junction bases outside the gene matches: 6. The CDR3, as DNA: TGCAGTGCTAGAGGCGGACTAGAGAGCTCCTACAATGAGCAGTTCTTC. As protein: CSARGGLESSYNEQFF.

The V call is TRBV24-1, the J call TRBJ2-1; a weak D match, TRBD2 (5 bases). Germline V CDR1 and CDR2: KGHDR, SFDVKD. Between the trimmed V and J ends, which lost 3 bases and 13 bases, there was a span of 9 bases. CDR3 length: 11 amino acids. This chain's CDR3 is CATSDSGRQFF. The CDR3 region has the DNA TGTGCCACCAGTGATAGCGGTAGACAGTTCTTC.

The sample holds a few counts of this clonotype. V usage is TRBV5-1 and J usage is TRBJ2-7; D is possibly TRBD1 (5 bases). V was pared by 0 bases and J by 7 bases, with 29 bases between. CDR3 length: 19 amino acids. Germline V gene lookup returns CDR1 SGHRS and CDR2 YFSETQ. CDR3 nucleotide sequence: TGCGCCAGCAGCTTGGCCCCCCAAGGTCAGGGTTGGAAGGTACATGAGCAGTACTTC. It yields the protein CASSLAPQGQGWKVHEQYF.

This clonotype turned up a few times. The rearrangement joins TRBV28 to TRBJ2-7, with 9 nucleotides matching TRBD2. Germline V CDR1 and CDR2: MDHEN, SYDVKM. The CDR3 totals 15 residues. After removal of 8 bases from V and 2 bases from J, the junction contained 10 bases not matched to a gene. The CDR3 DNA reads TGTGCCAGCCATCTCCAGACTAGCGGCCCCTACGAGCAGTACTTC. It translates to CASHLQTSGPYEQYF.

The chain is built from TRBV4-2 and TRBJ2-1; D possibly corresponds to TRBD1 (6 bases). Germline CDR1 is LGHNA and CDR2 is YNFKEQ. V lost 0 bases and J 9 bases, leaving 15 bases between the germline ends. This CDR3 contains 15 residues. The CDR3 sequence: CASSQDYDRGFEQFF. The CDR3, as DNA: TGTGCCAGCAGCCAAGATTATGATAGGGGGTTTGAGCAGTTCTTC.

This clonotype has only a few counts. The rearrangement uses TRBV21-1 and TRBJ2-2; the D call in the table, TRBD2, was not verified against the DNA. TRBV21-1 is a pseudogene segment. The CDR3 covers 16 residues. This CDR3 reads CASSKGQGGDTGELFF. The CDR3 DNA follows: TGTGCCAGCAGCAAAGGCCAGGGAGGAGACACCGGGGAGCTGTTTTTT.

This clonotype appeared a few times. The genes are TRBV10-3 and TRBJ2-3, with 11 bases fitting TRBD2. There are 15 residues in the CDR3. The junction had 10 bases not matched to a gene; V was cut back by 8 bases and J by 6 bases. Germline V CDR1 and CDR2: ENHRY, SYGVKD. CDR3: CAIRLAGSVLDTQYF. The CDR3, as DNA: TGTGCCATCCGACTAGCGGGAAGTGTATTGGATACGCAGTATTTT.

This clonotype was found a few times. The J gene is TRBJ2-4, the V gene TRBV9; 10 bases map to TRBD2. The J call may not be correct, given that the DNA end is closer to TRBJ2-7. Looked up from germline, CDR1 is SGDLS and CDR2 is YYNGEE. The CDR3 has 15 residues. In DNA form, the CDR3 reads TGTGCCAGCAGTGAAGGACTAGCGGAATCCTACGAGCAGTACTTC. Amino acid sequence: CASSEGLAESYEQYF.